The clone carrying this TCR beta chain was seen only a few times. iRepertoire HTBI primers and Arm-PCR of CDR3 regions built TCR beta libraries. In the source study's methods: About 60 TRBV and roughly 13 TRBJ segments were identified across samples. TCRdb analysed the multiplex PCR reads with MiXCR anew, one entry per CDR3 protein. TCRdb's processing, not the study's, gives the V and J calls here. The repertoire holds roughly 450,000 distinct CDR3 sequences, with 20% to 30% as singletons. Time point specified: persistent/refractory GD, antithyroid drugs over 5 years with positive TRAb. PBMCs provided the RNA from which the TCR library was made. Germline V gives CDR1 MNHNS, CDR2 SASEGT. This CDR3 is 14 amino acids long. With 8 bases removed from V and 2 bases from J, the gap between germline ends came to 15 bases. These data originate in a study of regulatory T cells in long-lasting Graves disease.

The chain is built from TRBV6-1 and TRBJ1-2; no reliable D call. The source material was peripheral blood mononuclear cells (PBMCs), sampled when the disease was refractory, from a patient treated with antithyroid drugs. The clonotype was recovered from a female donor with Graves disease. The CDR3 sequence: CASQYNKINYGYTF. The CDR3 DNA follows: TGTGCCAGCCAGTACAATAAGATAAACTATGGCTACACCTTC.